The next 14 T cell receptor beta chains were all read from a single sample in a study of blood T cell repertoires in COVID-19. The protocol was immunoSEQ multiplex PCR, while the TCRdb copy is restricted to in-frame clones and leaves out a portion. The sample lists around 200,000 clones, approximately 85% seen once, with 3.3% in the top ten. The sample consisted of peripheral blood. The receptor set was obtained from a man aged 55-75 years with acute or convalescent COVID-19.

A single count supports this clone. The V call is TRBV5-6, the J call TRBJ1-5; the match to TRBD1 covers 8 bases. The germline CDR1 and CDR2 sequences are SGHDT and YYEEEE. The J segment lost 5 bases and the V segment lost 1 base, leaving 5 bases of the junction unmatched. This CDR3 region has 15 residues. In nucleotides, the CDR3 is TGTGCCAGCAGCTTGCGGGGACAGGCCGATCAGCCCCAGCATTTT. The encoded protein is CASSLRGQADQPQHF.

This chain joins TRBV7-2 and TRBJ1-1; the D is unclear. The germline V and J ends were trimmed by 5 bases and 1 base, with 11 bases remaining between them. Germline-derived CDR1 and CDR2 are SGHTA and FQGNSA. CDR3 length equals 14 residues. CDR3 sequence reads: CASSRVSGNTEAFF. The CDR3, as DNA: TGTGCCAGCAGCCGCGTGAGTGGGAACACTGAAGCTTTCTTT. Based on the CDR3 plus reference TRBV7-2 and TRBJ1-1, the full variable domain is GAGVSQSPSNKVTEKGKDVELRCDPISGHTALYWYRQSLGQGLEFLIYFQGNSAPDKSGLPSDRFSAERTGGSVSTLTIQRTQQEDSAVYLCASSRVSGNTEAFFGQGTRLTVV.

This rearrangement joins TRBV10-3 to TRBJ1-1; no firm D call. Trimming left V 7 bases short and J 1 base short, with 10 bases between. The CDR3 length is 13 residues. CDR1 is ENHRY, CDR2 SYGVKD, per germline. CDR3 sequence reads: CAIKVQENTEAFF. The CDR3 DNA follows: TGTGCCATCAAGGTCCAGGAGAACACTGAAGCTTTCTTT.

The rearrangement links TRBV5-1 to TRBJ2-2; 12 nucleotides line up with TRBD2. There are 16 residues in the CDR3. The V gene's germline CDR1 is SGHRS and CDR2 YFSETQ. The trim removed 3 bases at V and 6 bases at J, leaving 6 bases unmatched. CDR3 residues: CASSSSSGRAPGELFF. The CDR3 DNA reads as TGCGCCAGCAGCTCCTCTAGCGGGAGGGCCCCCGGGGAGCTGTTTTTT.

The chain combines TRBV28 with TRBJ1-1; 7 positions agree with TRBD1. The CDR3 sequence is 15 residues long. Trimming removed 6 bases from V and 0 bases from J; junction bases left unmatched: 7. Germline-derived CDR1 and CDR2 are MDHEN and SYDVKM. The CDR3 DNA is TGTGCCAGCAGGACTGACAGGGAGGTGAACACTGAAGCTTTCTTT. It translates to CASRTDREVNTEAFF.

The sample holds one count of this clone. V usage is TRBV6-5 and J usage is TRBJ2-7; 10 bases are a match to TRBD2. CDR1 is MNHEY, CDR2 SVGAGI, per germline. V gave up 2 bases and J gave up 7 bases; unmatched junction bases: 11. This CDR3 has 16 residues. The CDR3, as DNA: TGTGCCAGCAGTTACGGGTCTAGCGGGAGCCGACAAGAGCAGTACTTC. This encodes CASSYGSSGSRQEQYF.

The rearrangement uses TRBV6-4 and TRBJ2-2; 7 nucleotides line up with TRBD1. The length of the CDR3 is 13 residues. V lost 6 bases to trimming and J lost 7 bases; unmatched junction nucleotides: 5. Per the germline V gene, CDR1 is MRHNA and CDR2 is SNTAGT. The DNA of the CDR3 is TGTGCCAGCAGCCGGGACAGCCTCGGGGAGCTGTTTTTT. The encoded protein is CASSRDSLGELFF.

The rearrangement uses TRBV7-8 and TRBJ1-6, with D perhaps TRBD1 (6 bases). The CDR3 has 15 amino acids. V shed 2 bases and J shed 6 bases, with 11 bases lying between them. CDR1 is SGHVS and CDR2 is FQNEAQ in the germline V gene. For the CDR3, the DNA is TGTGCCAGCAGCTTAATGTCCAGGGGTAATTCACCCCTCCACTTT. This gives the protein CASSLMSRGNSPLHF.

V is TRBV7-9 and J is TRBJ1-6; 9 bases are shared with TRBD1. Germline V gene data show CDR1 as SEHNR and CDR2 as FQNEAQ (reference sequence). V dropped 5 bases and J dropped 9; count of bases not matched to a gene: 8. The CDR3 totals 15 residues. CDR3 DNA: TGTGCCAGCAGCAAACGGGACAGGGCGGTTTCACCCCTCCACTTT. Translating gives CASSKRDRAVSPLHF.

V usage is TRBV5-1 and J usage is TRBJ1-1; TRBD1 matches at 7 bases. CDR3 length: 14 amino acids. Trimming removed 6 bases from V and 3 bases from J; junction bases left unmatched: 8. Germline assignment: CDR1 SGHRS and CDR2 YFSETQ. CDR3 nucleotide sequence: TGCGCCAGCACTAGACAGGGAACGGACACTGAAGCTTTCTTT. Amino acid sequence: CASTRQGTDTEAFF.

The genes are TRBV19 and TRBJ2-2; D might be TRBD2 (7 bases). Germline V gene data show CDR1 as LNHDA and CDR2 as SQIVND (reference sequence). V lost 11 bases to trimming and J lost 4 bases, with 23 bases between them. CDR3 size: 16 residues. CDR3 amino acids: CAASDPGGRITGELFF. In DNA form, the CDR3 reads TGTGCCGCATCCGATCCCGGGGGGCGAATCACCGGGGAGCTGTTTTTT.

The chain couples TRBV27 to TRBJ2-2; D is possibly TRBD2 (6 bases). V lost 0 bases, J lost 6 bases, and 14 bases lay in between. The CDR3 covers 16 residues. Germline V lookup: CDR1 MNHEY, CDR2 SMNVEV (reference sequence). The CDR3 loop is CASSLSRRGGAGELFF. CDR3 bases: TGTGCCAGCAGTTTATCGCGGAGAGGCGGGGCCGGGGAGCTGTTTTTT.

Turning to this clone: A read error may account for a junction end that differs from germline. CDR3 DNA sequence: TGTGCCAGCAGCTTAGGGGGAAGGGGATGGGACTTC. Its protein is CASSLGGRGWDF. The chain uses TRBV11-2 and TRBJ2-5; the D gene is possibly TRBD1 (5 bases). The germline V gene has CDR1 SGHAT and CDR2 FQNNGV. The CDR3 runs to 12 residues.

The chain joins TRBV29-1 to TRBJ2-7; 13 positions match TRBD2. Germline loops: CDR1 SQVTM, CDR2 ANQGSEA. The CDR3 has 13 amino acids. V was clipped by 7 bases and J by 7 bases; unmatched bases: 7. The CDR3 protein is CSAGTSGAGEQYF. In DNA, the CDR3 is TGCAGCGCCGGGACTAGCGGGGCCGGGGAGCAGTACTTC.